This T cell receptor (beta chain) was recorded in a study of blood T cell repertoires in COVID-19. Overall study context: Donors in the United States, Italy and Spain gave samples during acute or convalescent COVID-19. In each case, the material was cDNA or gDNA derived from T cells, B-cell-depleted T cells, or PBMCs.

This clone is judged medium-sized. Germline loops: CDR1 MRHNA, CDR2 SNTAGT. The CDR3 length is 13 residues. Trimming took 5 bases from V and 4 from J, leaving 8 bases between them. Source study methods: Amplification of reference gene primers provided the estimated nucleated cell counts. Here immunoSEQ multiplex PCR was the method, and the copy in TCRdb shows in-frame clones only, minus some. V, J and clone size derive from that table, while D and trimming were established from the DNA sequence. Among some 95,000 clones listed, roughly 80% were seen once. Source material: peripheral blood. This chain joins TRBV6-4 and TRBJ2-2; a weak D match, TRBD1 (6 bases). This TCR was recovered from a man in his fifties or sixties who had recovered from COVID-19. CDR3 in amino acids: CASSTDSTGELFF. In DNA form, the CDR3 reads TGTGCCAGCAGTACGGACAGCACCGGGGAGCTGTTTTTT.